This TCR beta chain was recovered during a study of T-cell reconstitution after alpha-beta-depleted transplantation in children. Whole-study findings and limits: A year had passed since transplant, and T-cell counts and diversity by then came mostly from newly produced T cells.

As regards this clonotype: Its target is unknown.

Using unique molecular identifiers, the investigators prepared the TCRbeta library. TCRdb analysed the PCR reads with MiXCR anew, one entry per CDR3 protein. This table holds 900,000 or so distinct CDR3 sequences, under 20% found once. This CDR3 has 12 residues. Trimming left V 7 bases short and J 6 bases short, with 15 bases between. Germline V lookup: CDR1 SQVTM, CDR2 ANQGSEA. This sequence was found in a male patient between 10 and 17 years old who had a stem cell transplant for acute lymphoblastic leukemia, so the T cells may come from the graft donor. The chain uses TRBV29-1 and TRBJ1-1; a possible D gene is TRBD1 (5 bases). The specimen was PBMCs, mostly from graft donor cells, collected 360 days after TCRalphabeta/CD19-depleted stem cell transplant. The CDR3 DNA reads as TGCAGCGGGGGGGAGGTTGGGGCTGAAGCTTTCTTT. This sequence encodes CSGGEVGAEAFF.